This TCR beta chain was recorded in a study of blood T cells in healthy people across ages. Overall study findings and caveats: Among long-lived donors, naive CD4+ cells were more numerous and diversity higher than in aged donors.

Peripheral blood was drawn, roughly 10 milliliters per donor. Germline V lookup: CDR1 SEHNR, CDR2 FQNEAQ (reference sequence). This CDR3 has 15 amino acids. Deletions cut 4 bases from V and 8 bases from J, with 18 bases between. This clonotype appeared a single time. What it binds is not known. PCR was performed a second time for about 7 to 12 cycles using a sample-barcoded 5' primer and a J-beta primer mix. All cDNA molecules were each tagged by a template-switch adaptor with 12 random nucleotides. TCRdb ran MiXCR on the 5' RACE reads and lists one entry per CDR3 protein. Of more than 800,000 distinct CDR3 sequences listed, under 45% are singletons.

The chain combines TRBV7-9 with TRBJ2-1; D is possibly TRBD2 (6 bases). Sequenced: blood. This TCR derives from a woman aged 60-75 years in good health. CDR3: CASSYTLLARDEQFF. The CDR3 coding sequence is TGTGCCAGCAGCTACACCTTACTAGCAAGGGATGAGCAGTTCTTC.